These 5 T cell receptor beta chains share one sample of origin, sequenced in a study of monozygotic twins with inflammatory bowel disease. TCRdb reprocessed the 5' RACE reads, keeping one entry per CDR3 protein, no DNA. This sample's table reports approximately 400,000 distinct CDR3 sequences. Sequencing was carried out using blood. Every receptor here comes from a human donor with ulcerative colitis or Crohn's disease, or a healthy co-twin of an affected twin (not recorded which).

The rearrangement links TRBV20-1 to TRBJ2-7; TCRdb's D call of TRBD2 is untestable without DNA. This CDR3 is 15 amino acids long. The germline V gene has CDR1 DFQATT and CDR2 SNEGSKA (reference sequence). CDR3 in amino acids: CSADEATSGSYEQYF.

This rearrangement joins TRBV7-9 to TRBJ2-5; TCRdb selects TRBD1, and the lack of DNA leaves this call unchecked. CDR1 and CDR2 (germline): SEHNR, FQNEAQ (reference sequence). This CDR3 has 13 amino acids. CDR3 sequence: CASSPWTEETQYF.

The chain has TRBV10-3 and TRBJ1-1. The length of the CDR3 is 14 residues. In germline, CDR1 is ENHRY, CDR2 SYGVKD. CDR3 protein: CAITMSWDWDEAFF.

The chain links TRBV5-6 to TRBJ2-7; the D gene TCRdb calls, TRBD1, cannot be checked with no DNA. Germline lookup yields CDR1 SGHDT and CDR2 YYEEEE. The CDR3 is made up of 13 amino acids. CDR3 protein: CASSAVSGQGLSF.

The chain employs TRBV7-3 and TRBJ2-2; checking the TCRdb D call of TRBD1 is not possible without DNA. From germline, CDR1 is SGHTA and CDR2 FQGTGA. The CDR3 runs 14 residues. CDR3 sequence reads: CASSSQGIHGELFF.